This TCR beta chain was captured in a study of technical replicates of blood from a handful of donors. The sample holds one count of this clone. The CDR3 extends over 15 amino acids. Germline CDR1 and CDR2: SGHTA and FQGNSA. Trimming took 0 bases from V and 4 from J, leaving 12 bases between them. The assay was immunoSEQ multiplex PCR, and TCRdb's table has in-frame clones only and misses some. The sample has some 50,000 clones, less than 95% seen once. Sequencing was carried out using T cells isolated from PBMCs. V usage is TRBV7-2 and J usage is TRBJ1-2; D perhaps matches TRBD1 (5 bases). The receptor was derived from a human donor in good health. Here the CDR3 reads CASSLARQGIYGYTF. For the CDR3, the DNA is TGTGCCAGCAGCTTAGCGCGGCAGGGAATCTATGGCTACACCTTC.